One sample yielded the 2 T cell receptor beta chains listed below, sequenced in a study of CD8 T cells in Susac syndrome. Random hexamers were used to reverse transcribe the RNA input (about 0.5 to 1 ug). Via MiXCR, TCRdb re-called the immunoSEQ multiplex PCR reads, giving one row per CDR3 protein. The sample holds 150,000 to 200,000 distinct CDR3 sequences, roughly 95% seen once. Input material: CD4+ T cells from PBMCs. These receptors were obtained from a human donor with Susac syndrome.

The genes are TRBV7-3 and TRBJ2-7; D is unclear. Germline V gives CDR1 SGHTA, CDR2 FQGTGA. The CDR3 runs 13 residues. Trimming pared 7 bases from V and 0 bases from J, leaving 10 bases between. The CDR3 DNA follows: TGTGCCAGCAAATCGTATCTCTCCTACGAGCAGTACTTC. Its translation is CASKSYLSYEQYF. Looking up the rest from reference TRBV7-3 and TRBJ2-7 gives the full variable domain: GAGVSQTPSNKVTEKGKYVELRCDPISGHTALYWYRQSLGQGPEFLIYFQGTGAADDSGLPNDRFFAVRPEGSVSTLKIQRTERGDSAVYLCASKSYLSYEQYFGPGTRLTVT.

This clonotype has a single count. The V and J genes are TRBV5-1 and TRBJ2-7; a weak D match, TRBD2 (6 bases). V lost 4 bases and J 6 bases, leaving 17 bases between the germline ends. CDR1 and CDR2 from the germline V gene are SGHRS and YFSETQ. CDR3 size: 14 residues. CDR3 DNA sequence: TGCGCCAGCAGCCCGGCTAGCGTTCGAGGCGAGCAGTACTTC. The encoded protein is CASSPASVRGEQYF.